The 26 T cell receptor beta chains given below trace back to one sample, sequenced in a study of cytomegalovirus exposure and HLA in healthy donors. PCR primers comprised 60 Vbeta and 13 Jbeta primers. Repertoires were generated with immunoSEQ multiplex PCR, while TCRdb's copy carries only in-frame clones and drops some. The data hold about 120,000 clones, with roughly 80% observed a single time. Sequencing was done on a sample of PBMCs. The receptors stem from a female donor in good health and CMV-seropositive.

The J gene is TRBJ1-2, the V gene TRBV9; weak D call: TRBD1 (6 bases). Trimming stripped 0 bases from V and 4 bases from J, with 16 bases between. Germline CDR1 and CDR2: SGDLS and YYNGEE. The CDR3 length is 16 residues. The CDR3 nucleotides read TGTGCCAGCAGCGTAGGGTCACAGGGAAGACTCTATGGCTACACCTTC. Its translation: CASSVGSQGRLYGYTF.

This clone was counted a single time. V and J are TRBV7-3 and TRBJ2-3; D possibly corresponds to TRBD1 (6 bases). There are 16 residues in the CDR3. Germline V gene lookup returns CDR1 SGHTA and CDR2 FQGTGA. V gave up 1 base and J gave up 3 bases, with 14 bases separating them. The CDR3 DNA reads as TGTGCCAGCAGCTTAAAGGTGGAAGGGGGAACAGATACGCAGTATTTT. Translation gives CASSLKVEGGTDTQYF.

This chain joins TRBV6-5 and TRBJ2-1; 10 bases match TRBD2. Trimming took 2 bases from V and 10 from J; bases not matched to a gene: 11. Germline V gives CDR1 MNHEY, CDR2 SVGAGI. This CDR3 spans 16 amino acids. In nucleotides, the CDR3 is TGTGCCAGCAGTTACACGGCTAGCGGGGGTGCACACGAGCAGTTCTTC. This gives the protein CASSYTASGGAHEQFF.

This clone was seen a single time. The genes are TRBV10-3 and TRBJ1-2, with a possible D match to TRBD1 (6 bases). Trimming took 6 bases from V and 3 from J, leaving 11 bases between them. CDR3 length: 13 residues. Germline V gene lookup returns CDR1 ENHRY and CDR2 SYGVKD. Here the CDR3 DNA reads TGTGCCATCAGCCCAGGGGATTACTATGGCTACACCTTC. Translation: CAISPGDYYGYTF.

Here the CDR3 reads CASSLMGQGGQPQHF. The CDR3, as DNA: TGCGCCAGCAGCTTAATGGGACAGGGGGGTCAGCCCCAGCATTTT. The chain recombines TRBV5-1 with TRBJ1-5; TRBD1 aligns across 11 bases. Losses at the gene ends were 2 bases for V and 6 bases for J; bases not matched to a gene: 4. The CDR3 has 15 residues. The germline V gene has CDR1 SGHRS and CDR2 YFSETQ.

The rearrangement uses TRBV9 and TRBJ2-1; 12 nucleotides agree with TRBD1. Trimming at V came to 2 bases and at J to 4 bases, leaving 4 bases not matched to a gene. Germline CDR1 is SGDLS and CDR2 is YYNGEE. This CDR3 spans 16 amino acids. CDR3 region: CASSVGDRGRYNEQFF. The CDR3 coding sequence is TGTGCCAGCAGCGTGGGGGACAGGGGGCGGTACAATGAGCAGTTCTTC.

The genes are TRBV25-1 and TRBJ1-1, with 8 bases fitting TRBD1. This CDR3 has 17 amino acids. The germline CDR1 and CDR2 sequences are MGHDK and SYGVNS. The trim removed 3 bases at V and 4 bases at J, leaving 13 bases unmatched. CDR3 protein: CASSDPRTGKSSTEAFF. The CDR3 DNA sequence: TGTGCCAGCAGTGACCCCCGGACAGGGAAGTCTAGCACTGAAGCTTTCTTT.

The chain is built from TRBV5-4 and TRBJ1-4; D is undetermined. The germline CDR1 and CDR2 sequences are SGHNT and YYREEE (reference sequence). V lost 3 bases, J lost 2 bases, and 8 bases lay in between. The CDR3 runs to 14 residues. The CDR3 here is CASSWGGTNEKLFF. In DNA, the CDR3 is TGTGCCAGCAGCTGGGGAGGCACTAATGAAAAACTGTTTTTT. Full variable domain (outside the CDR3, taken from reference TRBV5-4 and TRBJ1-4): ETGVTQSPTHLIKTRGQQVTLRCSSQSGHNTVSWYQQALGQGPQFIFQYYREEENGRGNFPPRFSGLQFPNYSSELNVNALELDDSALYLCASSWGGTNEKLFFGSGTQLSVL.

The chain carries TRBV7-2 and TRBJ2-5, with 9 bases aligning to TRBD2. The assigned J gene may be wrong: the sequence end matches TRBJ2-7 better. The CDR3 sequence is 14 residues long. Germline CDR1 SGHTA, CDR2 FQGNSA. The CDR3 region is CASRPRRGGDEQYF. The CDR3, as DNA: TGTGCCAGCCGTCCGAGGCGGGGGGGCGACGAGCAGTACTTC.

The chain employs TRBV5-1 and TRBJ2-7; 7 nucleotides match TRBD1. V trimming: 3 bases; J trimming: 3 bases; junction bases outside the gene matches: 3. Germline V gene sequence: CDR1 SGHRS, CDR2 YFSETQ. The CDR3 covers 13 residues. CDR3 nucleotides: TGCGCCAGCAGCTCGGGACAGCACTACGAGCAGTACTTC. Its translation: CASSSGQHYEQYF.

The chain joins TRBV12-5 to TRBJ2-1; D gene ambiguous. V was trimmed by 5 bases and J by 0 bases, leaving 5 bases between them. The germline CDR1 and CDR2 sequences are LGHNT and FRNRAP. The CDR3 runs 13 residues. The CDR3, as DNA: TGTGCTAGTGGTGTCTCCTCCTACAATGAGCAGTTCTTC. This translates into CASGVSSYNEQFF.

This clone was counted a few times. The V call is TRBV7-9, the J call TRBJ1-1; 7 bases match TRBD1. The CDR3 is 15 residues long. Germline-derived CDR1 and CDR2 are SEHNR and FQNEAQ (reference sequence). V lost 3 bases to trimming and J lost 4 bases; unmatched junction nucleotides: 8. CDR3: CASSFYRGLSTEAFF. The CDR3 region has the DNA TGTGCCAGCAGCTTCTACAGGGGTTTGAGCACTGAAGCTTTCTTT.

The chain is built from TRBV9 and TRBJ1-1; 12 positions agree with TRBD1. Germline V gives CDR1 SGDLS, CDR2 YYNGEE. The CDR3 runs 15 residues. With 0 bases clipped from V and 8 bases from J, the junction kept 5 bases outside the gene matches. CDR3 sequence reads: CASSVGGQGAGEAFF. The CDR3, as DNA: TGTGCCAGCAGCGTAGGGGGACAGGGGGCTGGAGAAGCTTTCTTT.

The V gene is TRBV5-1, the J gene TRBJ1-1; 7 nucleotides align to TRBD1. Unmatched junction bases numbered 11, after V lost 0 bases and J lost 6 bases. CDR1 is SGHRS and CDR2 is YFSETQ in the germline V gene. The CDR3 consists of 16 residues. CDR3 nucleotide sequence: TGCGCCAGCAGCTTGGAGGGGGCGCGAGTCAACCCTGAAGCTTTCTTT. This translates into CASSLEGARVNPEAFF.

The chain uses TRBV6-5 and TRBJ1-6, with TRBD1 matching 9 bases. Germline lookup yields CDR1 MNHEY and CDR2 SVGAGI. V was pared by 4 bases and J by 5 bases, with 3 bases of the junction left unmatched. The CDR3 has 15 residues. CDR3 region: CASSSRTGDNSPLHF. DNA for the CDR3: TGTGCCAGCAGTTCCCGGACAGGGGATAATTCACCCCTCCACTTT.

The rearrangement joins TRBV5-1 to TRBJ1-1, with a weak D call TRBD1 (5 bases). CDR3 length: 14 residues. Germline assignment: CDR1 SGHRS and CDR2 YFSETQ. Trimming pared 2 bases from V and 1 base from J, leaving 9 bases between. The CDR3 DNA sequence: TGCGCCAGCAGCTTATCGACAGCGAACACTGAAGCTTTCTTT. This sequence encodes CASSLSTANTEAFF.

This clone was counted only a few times. The chain recombines TRBV27 with TRBJ2-7, with D unresolved. Germline V gene lookup returns CDR1 MNHEY and CDR2 SMNVEV (reference sequence). This CDR3 contains 15 residues. V was shortened by 0 bases and J by 2 bases, with 11 bases between the two germline ends. The CDR3 sequence: CASSLSPEAAYEQYF. CDR3 nucleotides: TGTGCCAGCAGTTTATCCCCTGAAGCCGCCTACGAGCAGTACTTC.

This sequence joins TRBV5-8 and TRBJ1-1; 11 bases align to TRBD1. The germline CDR1 and CDR2 sequences are SGHTS and YDEGEE. J lost 5 bases, V lost 4 bases, and 13 bases had no gene match. The CDR3 has 17 amino acids. The CDR3 coding sequence is TGTGCCAGCAGCCTCTTTAGGACAGGGGGCGCAGGGACTGAAGCTTTCTTT. It encodes CASSLFRTGGAGTEAFF. Together with reference TRBV5-8 and TRBJ1-1, the CDR3 gives the full variable domain: EAGVTQSPTHLIKTRGQQATLRCSPISGHTSVYWYQQALGLGLQFLLWYDEGEERNRGNFPPRFSGRQFPNYSSELNVNALELEDSALYLCASSLFRTGGAGTEAFFGQGTRLTVV.

The chain recombines TRBV7-9 with TRBJ1-1; D perhaps matches TRBD1 (5 bases). The V end lost 7 bases, the J end lost 5 bases, and 14 bases lay between the germline ends. Per germline, CDR1 SEHNR and CDR2 FQNEAQ (reference sequence). This CDR3 comprises 13 residues. CDR3 in DNA: TGTGCCAGCACCCTAGCGGGGCGTACTGAAGCTTTCTTT. Its protein is CASTLAGRTEAFF.

The gene calls are TRBV4-1 and TRBJ1-3; tentatively, D is TRBD1 (5 bases). Germline CDR1 is MGHRA and CDR2 is YSYEKL. CDR3 length equals 16 residues. Trimming cost V 4 bases and J 0 bases, with 13 bases left between them. The CDR3 protein is CASSPQDGPSGNTIYF. In DNA, the CDR3 is TGCGCCAGCAGCCCACAGGACGGGCCCTCTGGAAACACCATATATTTT.

V gene TRBV5-1 combines with J gene TRBJ2-7; TRBD1 aligns across 7 bases. Germline V CDR1 and CDR2: SGHRS, YFSETQ. The CDR3 contains 18 residues. J gave up 0 bases and V 5 bases, and 17 bases lay outside the gene matches. CDR3 sequence reads: CASSLPSDRAPGSYEQYF. For the CDR3, the DNA is TGCGCCAGCAGTTTGCCCTCAGACAGGGCCCCTGGCTCCTACGAGCAGTACTTC.

This chain joins TRBV5-8 and TRBJ2-5; 13 nucleotides line up with TRBD2. Germline CDR1 reads SGHTS; CDR2 reads YDEGEE. The CDR3 contains 15 residues. The J segment lost 5 bases and the V segment lost 3 bases, leaving 4 bases of the junction unmatched. The CDR3 spells CASSSGLAGSETQYF. The CDR3 coding sequence is TGTGCCAGCAGCTCGGGACTAGCGGGGAGTGAGACCCAGTACTTC.

V is TRBV7-8 and J is TRBJ1-5; TRBD1 matches 7 bases. The CDR3 has 17 amino acids. Germline V lookup: CDR1 SGHVS, CDR2 FQNEAQ. V shed 5 bases and J 2 bases; nucleotides not matched to a gene: 12. As DNA, the CDR3 is TGTGCCAGCAGCCTTACAGGGGCTCCCCCCGGCAATCAGCCCCAGCATTTT. It specifies CASSLTGAPPGNQPQHF.

The CDR3 region is CASSEALGGYGYTF. In DNA, the CDR3 is TGTGCCAGCAGCGAGGCCCTCGGAGGCTATGGCTACACCTTC. The genes are TRBV14 and TRBJ1-2; D not resolved. Trimming stripped 5 bases from V and 4 bases from J, with 14 bases between. CDR1 SGHDN and CDR2 FVKESK come from the germline V gene. The CDR3 length is 14 residues.

This chain joins TRBV6-5 and TRBJ2-5, with D possibly TRBD2 on 5 matching bases. V shed 4 bases and J shed 6 bases, with 21 bases lying between them. The CDR3 is 16 amino acids. Looked up from germline, CDR1 is MNHEY and CDR2 is SVGAGI. The CDR3 region is CASSSSWTGVVKTQYF. CDR3 bases: TGTGCCAGCAGTTCCTCTTGGACTGGGGTCGTGAAGACCCAGTACTTC.

The chain recombines TRBV2 with TRBJ1-5; the D gene is possibly TRBD1 (5 bases). V lost 4 bases to trimming and J lost 1 base, with 11 bases between them. Germline V CDR1 and CDR2: SNHLY, FYNNEI. This CDR3 contains 15 residues. CDR3 DNA sequence: TGTGCCAGCAGTGTCCGGGGGATGAGCAATCAGCCCCAGCATTTT. Encoded protein: CASSVRGMSNQPQHF.